The rows below give T cell receptor beta chains drawn from one sample of a study of cytomegalovirus exposure and HLA in healthy donors. TCRdb's table, derived via immunoSEQ multiplex PCR, lists solely in-frame clones and lacks some. Of over 80,000 clones in the sample, 82% were seen once. Sequenced: PBMCs. These receptor sequences come from a man in his fifties or sixties in good health and CMV-seronegative. Both conserved end residues are part of each CDR3. The D gene is left open where the match is weak. A clone size is listed for some rows: how often the clone was seen (once, few, many), or a class if it is expanded.

j_call v_call d_call clone_size cdr3_nt cdr3_aa
TRBJ2-7 TRBV18 NA few TGTGCCAGCTCACGGGACACCGACTCCTACGAGCAGTACTTC CASSRDTDSYEQYF
TRBJ2-3 TRBV7-9 NA NA TGTGCCAGCAGCTCCGTCACAGATACGCAGTATTTT CASSSVTDTQYF
TRBJ2-2 TRBV11-2 TRBD2 NA TGTGCCAGCAGCTACCTAGCGGCGAACACCGGGGAGCTGTTTTTT CASSYLAANTGELFF
TRBJ2-1 TRBV6-1 NA NA TGTGCCAGCAGTGAACAGGGGTCATTCTCCTACAATGAGCAGTTCTTC CASSEQGSFSYNEQFF
TRBJ2-5 TRBV28 NA few TGTGCCAGCAGTTTCGACGGAGACTACCCACAAGAGACCCAGTACTTC CASSFDGDYPQETQYF
TRBJ1-1 TRBV15 NA NA TGTGCCACCAGCAGAGATAGGCAGGAGAACACTGAAGCTTTCTTT CATSRDRQENTEAFF
TRBJ1-5 TRBV7-8 NA once TGTGCCAGCAGCCTCATGGGGGGGCTTAATCAGCCCCAGCATTTT CASSLMGGLNQPQHF
TRBJ2-5 TRBV5-1 NA few TGCGCCAGCAGCCTAGCGGGACAGGGGCAAGAGACCCAGTACTTC CASSLAGQGQETQYF
TRBJ2-5 TRBV6-5 NA NA TGTGCCAGCAATTCTTTGGGGGGGGCCGGGGAGACCCAGTACTTC CASNSLGGAGETQYF
TRBJ2-7 TRBV10-1 TRBD1 NA TGCGCCAGCACATCGCGGTCCGGGACAGTCTACGAGCAGTACTTC CASTSRSGTVYEQYF
TRBJ2-1 TRBV27 TRBD2 NA TGTGCCAGCAGTTTCCTGACTAGCGGGAGAAGAAATGAGCAGTTCTTC CASSFLTSGRRNEQFF
TRBJ1-4 TRBV20-1 TRBD1 NA TGCAGTTCCCAGGGGGGAGAAAAACTGTTTTTT CSSQGGEKLFF
TRBJ2-7 TRBV6-6 NA NA TGTGCCAGCAGTCCCCGTACTCCTTCTACCTACGAGCAGTACTTC CASSPRTPSTYEQYF
TRBJ2-7 TRBV19 TRBD1 NA TGTGCCAGTAGCCCTCCCAGGGGGTTTAGCTCCTACGAGCAGTACTTC CASSPPRGFSSYEQYF
TRBJ1-4 TRBV7-9 NA NA TGTGCCAGCTTGAGACAGACTAATGAAAAACTGTTTTTT CASLRQTNEKLFF
TRBJ1-5 TRBV18 NA NA TGTGCCAGCTCACCAAGCAAAGAGTTGCCCCAGCATTTT CASSPSKELPQHF
TRBJ1-2 TRBV27 NA once TGTGCCAGCAGTTCCACAGGGTATGGCTATGGCTACACCTTC CASSSTGYGYGYTF
TRBJ2-6 TRBV19 NA NA TGTGCCAGTAAGCCGGGGAGAGGGGCCAACGTCCTGACTTTC CASKPGRGANVLTF
TRBJ1-1 TRBV10-3 TRBD1 NA TGTGCCATAGGGACAGGGATGAACACTGAAGCTTTCTTT CAIGTGMNTEAFF
TRBJ1-4 TRBV7-9 NA NA TGTTCCAGCAGCGCCGGGACAACTAATGAAAAACTGTTTTTT CSSSAGTTNEKLFF
TRBJ1-1 TRBV5-4 NA NA TGTGCCAGCAGGGCCAAGAACACTGAAGCTTTCTTT CASRAKNTEAFF
TRBJ2-5 TRBV19 TRBD1 NA TGTGCCAGTAGCGGACAGGGGGACGGAGGGGAGACCCAGTACTTC CASSGQGDGGETQYF
TRBJ2-5 TRBV7-2 TRBD2 NA TGTGCCAGCAGAGGGCAACTAGCGGGTCGAGTAGACCAAGAGACCCAGTACTTC CASRGQLAGRVDQETQYF
TRBJ2-5 TRBV11-1 TRBD1 few TGTGCCAGCAGCCCCGACAGGGCCCGTGCCGGGACCCAGTACTTC CASSPDRARAGTQYF